This paragraph covers one TCR beta chain sequence. The sample belongs to a study of control samples from healthy donors and cancer patients. The germline V gene encodes CDR1 SGHDT and CDR2 YYEEEE. The CDR3 extends over 16 amino acids. The ends lost 1 base at V and 6 bases at J; junction bases unmatched: 9. Profiled with immunoSEQ multiplex PCR; TCRdb holds only in-frame clones, not every one. Of approximately 86,000 clones in the sample, approximately 87% are singletons; the top ten hold over 2%. The source of this sequence is a woman aged 40 to 50 in good health. The J gene is TRBJ2-2, the V gene TRBV5-6; 7 nucleotides match TRBD2. Sequenced material: blood. The CDR3 sequence: CASSLRGVIVAGELFF. The CDR3 DNA sequence: TGTGCCAGCAGCTTGCGGGGGGTCATCGTAGCCGGGGAGCTGTTTTTT.